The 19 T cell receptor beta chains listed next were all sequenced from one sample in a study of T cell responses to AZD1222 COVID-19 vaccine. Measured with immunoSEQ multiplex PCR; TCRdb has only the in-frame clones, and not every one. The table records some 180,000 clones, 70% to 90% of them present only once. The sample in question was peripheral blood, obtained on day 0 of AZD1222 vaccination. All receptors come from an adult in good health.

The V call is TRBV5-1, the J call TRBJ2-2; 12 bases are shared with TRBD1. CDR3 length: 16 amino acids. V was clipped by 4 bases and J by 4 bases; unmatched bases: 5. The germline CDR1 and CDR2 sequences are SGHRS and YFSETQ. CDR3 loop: CASSPGTGGVTGELFF. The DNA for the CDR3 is TGCGCCAGCAGCCCGGGGACAGGGGGCGTCACCGGGGAGCTGTTTTTT.

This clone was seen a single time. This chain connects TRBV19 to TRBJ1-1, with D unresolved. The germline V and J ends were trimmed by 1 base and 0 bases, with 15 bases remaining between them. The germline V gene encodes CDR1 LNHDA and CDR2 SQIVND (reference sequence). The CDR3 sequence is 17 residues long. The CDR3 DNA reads TGTGCCAGTAGTATAGTAGCTCTGACAAATATGAACACTGAAGCTTTCTTT. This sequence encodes CASSIVALTNMNTEAFF.

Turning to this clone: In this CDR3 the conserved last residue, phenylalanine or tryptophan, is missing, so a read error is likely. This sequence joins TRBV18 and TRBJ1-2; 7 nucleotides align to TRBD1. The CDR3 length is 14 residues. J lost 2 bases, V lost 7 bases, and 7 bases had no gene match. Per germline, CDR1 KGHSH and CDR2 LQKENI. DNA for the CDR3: TGTGCCAGCTTCAAGACAGGGACCAACTATGGCTACACCCTC. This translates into CASFKTGTNYGYTL.

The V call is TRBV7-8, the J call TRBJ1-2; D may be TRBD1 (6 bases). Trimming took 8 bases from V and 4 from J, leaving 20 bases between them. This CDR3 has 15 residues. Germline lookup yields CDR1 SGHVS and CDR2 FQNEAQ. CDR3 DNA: TGTGCCAGCGGACCCGGGACACCGGTTGGCTATGGCTACACCTTC. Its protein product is CASGPGTPVGYGYTF.

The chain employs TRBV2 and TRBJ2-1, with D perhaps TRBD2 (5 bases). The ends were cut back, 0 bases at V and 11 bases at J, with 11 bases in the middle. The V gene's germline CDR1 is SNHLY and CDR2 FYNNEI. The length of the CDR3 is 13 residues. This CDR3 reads CASSEARAFQQFF. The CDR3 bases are TGTGCCAGCAGTGAAGCGCGGGCCTTTCAGCAGTTCTTC.

The chain's CDR3 is CAAGRGNEKLFF. CDR3 nucleotides: TGTGCCGCCGGCCGGGGTAATGAAAAACTGTTTTTT. J is TRBJ1-4 and V is TRBV30; no clear D gene. Germline V gene lookup returns CDR1 GTSNPN and CDR2 SVGIG (reference sequence). CDR3 size: 12 residues. With 8 bases removed from V and 4 bases from J, the gap between germline ends came to 11 bases.

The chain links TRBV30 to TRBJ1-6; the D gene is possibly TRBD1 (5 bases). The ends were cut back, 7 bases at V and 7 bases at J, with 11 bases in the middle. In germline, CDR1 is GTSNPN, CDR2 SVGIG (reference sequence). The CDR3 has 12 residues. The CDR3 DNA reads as TGTGCCTCCTCGACAGCAAATTCACCCCTCCACTTT. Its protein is CASSTANSPLHF.

The CDR3 loop reads CASSLGATGGDIQYF. CDR3 sequence (DNA): TGTGCCAGCAGCTTAGGTGCGACAGGGGGGGACATTCAGTACTTC. The chain has TRBV11-2 and TRBJ2-4; 9 bases map to TRBD1. With 1 base clipped from V and 8 bases from J, the junction kept 6 bases outside the gene matches. The CDR3 covers 15 residues. The germline V gene has CDR1 SGHAT and CDR2 FQNNGV.

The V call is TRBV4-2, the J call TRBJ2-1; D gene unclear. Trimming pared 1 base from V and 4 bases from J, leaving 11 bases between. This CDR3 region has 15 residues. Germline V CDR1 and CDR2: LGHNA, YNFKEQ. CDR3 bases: TGTGCCAGCAGCCAAGGGGGTAATTTGTACAATGAGCAGTTCTTC. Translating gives CASSQGGNLYNEQFF.

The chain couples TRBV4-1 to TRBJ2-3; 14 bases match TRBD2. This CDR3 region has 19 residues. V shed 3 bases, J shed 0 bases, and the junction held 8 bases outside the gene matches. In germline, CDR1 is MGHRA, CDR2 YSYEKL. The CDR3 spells CASSQLGLAGGTSTDTQYF. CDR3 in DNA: TGCGCCAGCAGCCAGCTCGGACTAGCGGGAGGAACTAGCACAGATACGCAGTATTTT.

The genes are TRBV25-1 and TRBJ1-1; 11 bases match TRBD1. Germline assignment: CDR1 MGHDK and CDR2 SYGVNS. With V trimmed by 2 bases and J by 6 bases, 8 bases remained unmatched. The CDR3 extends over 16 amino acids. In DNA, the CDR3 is TGTGCCAGCAGTGAACGGACAGGGGGCGCATTCTCTGAAGCTTTCTTT. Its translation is CASSERTGGAFSEAFF.

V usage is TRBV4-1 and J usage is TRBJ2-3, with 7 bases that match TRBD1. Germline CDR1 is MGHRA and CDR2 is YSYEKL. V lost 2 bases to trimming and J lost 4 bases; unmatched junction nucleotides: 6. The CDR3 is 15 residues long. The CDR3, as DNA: TGCGCCAGCAGCCAACTTCCGACAGGGTCAGATACGCAGTATTTT. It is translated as CASSQLPTGSDTQYF.

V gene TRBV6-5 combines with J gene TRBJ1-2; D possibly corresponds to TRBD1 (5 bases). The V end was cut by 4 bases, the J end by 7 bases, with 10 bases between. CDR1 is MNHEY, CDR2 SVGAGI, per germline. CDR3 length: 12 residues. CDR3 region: CASSSPGGGYTF. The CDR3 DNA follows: TGTGCCAGCAGTTCCCCGGGGGGTGGCTACACCTTC.

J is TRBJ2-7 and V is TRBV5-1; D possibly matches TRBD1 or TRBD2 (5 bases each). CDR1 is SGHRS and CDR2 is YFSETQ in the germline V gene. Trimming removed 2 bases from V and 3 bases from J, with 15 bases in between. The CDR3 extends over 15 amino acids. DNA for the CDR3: TGCGCCAGCAGCTTAATCGGGACCGGAGGCTACGAGCAGTACTTC. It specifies CASSLIGTGGYEQYF.

The CDR3 reads CASSLDGNLNTEAFF. CDR3 bases: TGTGCCAGCAGCTTAGATGGAAACTTGAACACTGAAGCTTTCTTT. This chain connects TRBV7-9 to TRBJ1-1; D unclear. CDR1 is SEHNR, CDR2 FQNEAQ, per germline (reference sequence). V was clipped by 1 base and J by 0 bases, with 9 bases between them. The CDR3 totals 15 residues.

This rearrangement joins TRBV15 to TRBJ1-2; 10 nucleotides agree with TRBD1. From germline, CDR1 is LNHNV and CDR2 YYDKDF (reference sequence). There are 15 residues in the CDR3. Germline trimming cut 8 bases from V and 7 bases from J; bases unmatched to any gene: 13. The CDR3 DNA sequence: TGTGCCACCCGGGACAGGGGAACCGGTATCGGTGGCTACACCTTC. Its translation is CATRDRGTGIGGYTF.

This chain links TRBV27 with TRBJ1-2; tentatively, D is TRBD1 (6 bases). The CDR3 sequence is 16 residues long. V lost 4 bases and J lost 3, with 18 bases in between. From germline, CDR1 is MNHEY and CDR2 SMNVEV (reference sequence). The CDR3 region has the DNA TGTGCCAGCAGTTCGTCGGTGGGGGGCTTTTACTATGGCTACACCTTC. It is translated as CASSSSVGGFYYGYTF.

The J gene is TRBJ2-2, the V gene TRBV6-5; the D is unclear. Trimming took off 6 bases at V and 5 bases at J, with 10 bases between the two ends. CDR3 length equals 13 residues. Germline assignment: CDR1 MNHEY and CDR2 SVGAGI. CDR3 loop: CASRGRETGELFF. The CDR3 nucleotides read TGTGCCAGCAGGGGAAGGGAAACCGGGGAGCTGTTTTTT.

The CDR3 DNA sequence: TGTGCCAGCAGCCCCTCAGTCATCAGAATGGACAGCTACGAGCAGTACTTC. It codes for CASSPSVIRMDSYEQYF. The V call is TRBV3-1 (or the pseudogene TRBV3-2), the J call TRBJ2-7; D may be TRBD1 (6 bases). Germline values: CDR1 LGHDT, CDR2 YNNKEL (reference sequence). This CDR3 comprises 17 residues. V was clipped by 4 bases and J by 3 bases, with 22 bases between them.